These 3 T cell receptor beta chains came from one sample sequenced in a study of PD-1 blockade in classical Hodgkin lymphoma. Each of the patients experienced relapse following autologous stem cell transplantation, and their brentuximab vedotin exposure differed. TCRdb keeps only in-frame clones here, not all; method: immunoSEQ multiplex PCR. The sample records approximately 84,000 clones, roughly nine tenths being singletons. The material sequenced was peripheral blood mononuclear cells (PBMCs), taken at baseline. These receptors all come from a human donor with classical Hodgkin lymphoma.

The chain combines TRBV10-3 with TRBJ2-3, with TRBD1 matching 9 bases. CDR3 length equals 16 residues. Germline CDR1 ENHRY, CDR2 SYGVKD. With 0 bases clipped from V and 4 bases from J, the junction kept 5 bases outside the gene matches. The CDR3 loop reads CAISESGTGNADTQYF. In DNA, the CDR3 is TGTGCCATCAGTGAGTCAGGGACAGGGAACGCAGATACGCAGTATTTT.

About this clone: Other DNA sequences in this specimen translate into the identical CDR3. This rearrangement joins TRBV6-5 to TRBJ1-1; 10 bases agree with TRBD1. V shed 4 bases and J 2 bases; nucleotides not matched to a gene: 4. The length of the CDR3 is 15 residues. From germline, CDR1 is MNHEY and CDR2 SVGAGI. DNA for the CDR3: TGTGCCAGCAGTTCTCCGACAGGGGGCAACACTGAAGCTTTCTTT. This translates into CASSSPTGGNTEAFF.

This chain joins TRBV19 and TRBJ1-5; no definite D call. The CDR3 length is 13 residues. The germline V gene has CDR1 LNHDA and CDR2 SQIVND (reference sequence). V lost 4 bases to trimming and J lost 5 bases, with 9 bases between them. CDR3 nucleotides: TGTGCCAGTAGTAGAAGGGAGGATCAGCCCCAGCATTTT. Protein product: CASSRREDQPQHF.